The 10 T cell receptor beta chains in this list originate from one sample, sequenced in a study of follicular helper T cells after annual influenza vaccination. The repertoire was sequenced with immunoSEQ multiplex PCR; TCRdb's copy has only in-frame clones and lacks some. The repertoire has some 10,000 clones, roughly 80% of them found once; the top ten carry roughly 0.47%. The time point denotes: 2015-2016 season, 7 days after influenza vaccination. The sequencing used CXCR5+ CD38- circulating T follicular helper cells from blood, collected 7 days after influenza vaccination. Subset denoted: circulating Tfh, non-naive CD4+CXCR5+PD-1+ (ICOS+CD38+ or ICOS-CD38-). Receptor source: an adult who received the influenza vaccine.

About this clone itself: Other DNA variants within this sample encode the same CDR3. The CDR3 spells CASSQDEGAGSPLHF. The CDR3 DNA reads as TGCGCCAGCAGCCAAGACGAGGGGGCGGGATCACCCCTCCACTTT. V is TRBV4-3 and J is TRBJ1-6; 7 nucleotides match TRBD1. V was pared by 0 bases and J by 10 bases, with 6 bases of the junction left unmatched. Germline V gene lookup returns CDR1 LGHNA and CDR2 YSLEER. This CDR3 spans 15 amino acids.

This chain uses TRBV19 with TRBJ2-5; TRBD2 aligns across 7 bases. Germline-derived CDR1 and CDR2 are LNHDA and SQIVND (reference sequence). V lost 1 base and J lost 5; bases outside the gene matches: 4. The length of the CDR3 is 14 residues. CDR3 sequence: CASSIAGGEETQYF. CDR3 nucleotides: TGTGCCAGTAGTATAGCGGGGGGTGAGGAGACCCAGTACTTC.

CDR3 in DNA: TGTGCCAGTAGTATGGTGCGTTTGAACACTGAAGCTTTCTTT. It yields the protein CASSMVRLNTEAFF. The chain joins TRBV19 to TRBJ1-1; D is uncertain. Trimming shortened V by 3 bases and J by 0 bases, and 8 bases separated the two germline ends. This CDR3 is built from 14 residues. The germline V gene encodes CDR1 LNHDA and CDR2 SQIVND (reference sequence).

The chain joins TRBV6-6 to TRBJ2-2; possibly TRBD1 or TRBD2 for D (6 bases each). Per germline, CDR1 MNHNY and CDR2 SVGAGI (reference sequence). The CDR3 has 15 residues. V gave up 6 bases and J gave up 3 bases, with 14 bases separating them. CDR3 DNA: TGTGCCAGCAGATTAACGGGGGCCGACACCGGGGAGCTGTTTTTT. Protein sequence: CASRLTGADTGELFF.

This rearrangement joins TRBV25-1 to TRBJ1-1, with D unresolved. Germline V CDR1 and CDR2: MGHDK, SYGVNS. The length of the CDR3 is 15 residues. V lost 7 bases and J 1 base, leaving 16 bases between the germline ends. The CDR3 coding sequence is TGTGCCAGCATTCCTCCCGGGGTACAGAACACTGAAGCTTTCTTT. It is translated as CASIPPGVQNTEAFF.

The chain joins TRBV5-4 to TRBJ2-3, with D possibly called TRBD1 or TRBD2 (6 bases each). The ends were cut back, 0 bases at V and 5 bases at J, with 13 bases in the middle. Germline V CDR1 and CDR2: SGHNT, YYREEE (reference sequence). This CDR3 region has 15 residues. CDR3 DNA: TGTGCCAGCAGCTTGGGTTCGGGGGCCGGAGATACGCAGTATTTT. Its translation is CASSLGSGAGDTQYF.

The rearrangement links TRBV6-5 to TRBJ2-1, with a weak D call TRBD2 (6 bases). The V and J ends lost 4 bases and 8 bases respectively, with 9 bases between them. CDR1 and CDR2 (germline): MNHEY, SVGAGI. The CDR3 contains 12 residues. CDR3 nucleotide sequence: TGTGCCAGCAGTTCGGGGGAAGATGAGCAGTTCTTC. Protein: CASSSGEDEQFF.

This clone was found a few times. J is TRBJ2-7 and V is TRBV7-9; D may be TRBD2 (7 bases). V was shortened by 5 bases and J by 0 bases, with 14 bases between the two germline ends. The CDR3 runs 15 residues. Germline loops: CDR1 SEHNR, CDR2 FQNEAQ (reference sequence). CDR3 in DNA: TGTGCCAGCAGCAGGGCCGGGGGGCCCTCCTACGAGCAGTACTTC. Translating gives CASSRAGGPSYEQYF.

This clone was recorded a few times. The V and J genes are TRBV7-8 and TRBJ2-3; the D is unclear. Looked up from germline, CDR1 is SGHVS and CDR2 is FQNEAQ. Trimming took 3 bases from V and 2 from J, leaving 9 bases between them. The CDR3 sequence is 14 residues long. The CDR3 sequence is CASSLMAFTDTQYF. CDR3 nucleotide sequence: TGTGCCAGCAGCTTGATGGCCTTCACAGATACGCAGTATTTT.

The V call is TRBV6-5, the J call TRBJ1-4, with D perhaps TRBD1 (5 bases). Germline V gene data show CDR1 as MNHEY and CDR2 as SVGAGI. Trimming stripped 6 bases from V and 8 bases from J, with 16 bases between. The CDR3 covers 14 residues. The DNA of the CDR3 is TGTGCCAGCAGCCGACCAGGGTTAGGGGAAAAACTGTTTTTT. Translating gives CASSRPGLGEKLFF.